The T cell receptor beta chain described here comes from a study of cytomegalovirus exposure and HLA in healthy donors. Overall study: Among about 179 million T cells, an earlier analysis found 117 million unique TCR beta sequences. Study findings and constraints: When a later analysis compared HLA-associated TCR beta chains with equally common others, the HLA-associated chains turned out to be more clonally expanded and to have lower generation probabilities. Some TCR beta chains (more than 150 of them) were listed as cytomegalovirus-associated.

Remarks on this clone: Its antigen is not identified.

Trimming took 4 bases from V and 4 from J, leaving 12 bases between them. The CDR3 sequence is 14 residues long. Looked up from germline, CDR1 is SGHDT and CDR2 is YYEEEE. The primer mix had 60 Vbeta and 13 Jbeta primers. Generated by immunoSEQ multiplex PCR, the TCRdb table keeps only in-frame clones and is missing some. The sample lists fewer than 200,000 clones, around 83% occurring once. V usage is TRBV5-6 and J usage is TRBJ1-3; D gene uncertain. The sequenced sample was PBMCs. The TCR sequence derives from a man aged 18 to 29 in good health and CMV-seropositive. The CDR3 region has the DNA TGTGCCAGCAGCCCCCCGGGAGGAGGAAACACCATATATTTT. This sequence encodes CASSPPGGGNTIYF.